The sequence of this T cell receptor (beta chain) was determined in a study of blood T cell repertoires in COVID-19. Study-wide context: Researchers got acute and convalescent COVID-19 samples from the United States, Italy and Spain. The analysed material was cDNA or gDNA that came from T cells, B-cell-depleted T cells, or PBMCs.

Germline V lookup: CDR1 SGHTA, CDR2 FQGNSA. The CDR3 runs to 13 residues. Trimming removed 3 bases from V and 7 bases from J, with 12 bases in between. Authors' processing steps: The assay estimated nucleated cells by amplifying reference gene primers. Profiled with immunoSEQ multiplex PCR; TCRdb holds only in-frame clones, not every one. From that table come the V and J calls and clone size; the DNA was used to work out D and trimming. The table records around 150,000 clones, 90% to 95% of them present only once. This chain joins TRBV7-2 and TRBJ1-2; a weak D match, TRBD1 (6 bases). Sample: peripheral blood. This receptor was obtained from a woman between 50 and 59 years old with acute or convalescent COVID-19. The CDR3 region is CASSFNREGGYTF. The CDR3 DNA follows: TGTGCCAGCAGCTTTAACAGGGAAGGTGGCTACACCTTC.